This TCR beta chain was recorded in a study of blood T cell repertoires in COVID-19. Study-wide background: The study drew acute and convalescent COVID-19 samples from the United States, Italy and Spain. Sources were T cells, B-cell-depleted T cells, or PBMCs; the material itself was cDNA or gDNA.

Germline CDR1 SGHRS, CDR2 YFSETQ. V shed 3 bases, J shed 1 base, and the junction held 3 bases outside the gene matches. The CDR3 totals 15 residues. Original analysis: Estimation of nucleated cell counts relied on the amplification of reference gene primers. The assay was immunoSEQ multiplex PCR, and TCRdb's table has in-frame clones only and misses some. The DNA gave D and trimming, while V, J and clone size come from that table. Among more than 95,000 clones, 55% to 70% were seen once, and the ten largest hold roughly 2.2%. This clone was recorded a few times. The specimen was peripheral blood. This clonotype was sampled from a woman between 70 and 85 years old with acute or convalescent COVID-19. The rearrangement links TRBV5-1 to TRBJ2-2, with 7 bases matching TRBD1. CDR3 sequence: CASSSGQENTGELFF. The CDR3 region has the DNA TGCGCCAGCAGCTCTGGACAGGAGAACACCGGGGAGCTGTTTTTT.